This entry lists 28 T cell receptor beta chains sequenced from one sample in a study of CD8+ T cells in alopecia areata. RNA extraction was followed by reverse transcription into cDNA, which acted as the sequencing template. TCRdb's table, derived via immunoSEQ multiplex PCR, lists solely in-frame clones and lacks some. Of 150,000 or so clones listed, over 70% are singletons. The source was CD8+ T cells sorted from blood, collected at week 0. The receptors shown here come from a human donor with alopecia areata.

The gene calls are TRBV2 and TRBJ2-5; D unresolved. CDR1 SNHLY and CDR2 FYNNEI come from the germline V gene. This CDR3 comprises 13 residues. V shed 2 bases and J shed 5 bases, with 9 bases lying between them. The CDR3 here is CASSESLKETQYF. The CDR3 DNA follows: TGTGCCAGCAGTGAATCCTTAAAGGAGACCCAGTACTTC.

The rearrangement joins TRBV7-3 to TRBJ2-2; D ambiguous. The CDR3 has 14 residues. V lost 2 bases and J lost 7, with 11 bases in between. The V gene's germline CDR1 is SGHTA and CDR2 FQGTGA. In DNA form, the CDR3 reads TGTGCCAGCAGCTTAGCTCCGGGTTTCGGGGAGCTGTTTTTT. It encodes CASSLAPGFGELFF.

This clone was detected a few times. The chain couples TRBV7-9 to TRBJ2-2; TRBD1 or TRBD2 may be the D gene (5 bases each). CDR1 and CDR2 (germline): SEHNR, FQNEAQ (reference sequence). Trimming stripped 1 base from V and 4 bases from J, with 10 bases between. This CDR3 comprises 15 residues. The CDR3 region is CASSLESGPTGELFF. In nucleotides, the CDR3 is TGTGCCAGCAGCTTAGAATCGGGGCCCACCGGGGAGCTGTTTTTT.

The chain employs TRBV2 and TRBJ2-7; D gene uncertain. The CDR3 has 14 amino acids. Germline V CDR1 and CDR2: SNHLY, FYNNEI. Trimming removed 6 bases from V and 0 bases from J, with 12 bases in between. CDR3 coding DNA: TGTGCCAGCAGATTGGATTTTAGCTCCTACGAGCAGTACTTC. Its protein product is CASRLDFSSYEQYF.

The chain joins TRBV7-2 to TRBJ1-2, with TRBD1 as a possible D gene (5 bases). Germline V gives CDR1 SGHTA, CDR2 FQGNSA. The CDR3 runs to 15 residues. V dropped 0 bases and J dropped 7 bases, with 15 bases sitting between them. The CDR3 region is CASSLAEGTGGGYTF. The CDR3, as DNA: TGTGCCAGCAGCTTAGCGGAGGGGACGGGGGGTGGCTACACCTTC.

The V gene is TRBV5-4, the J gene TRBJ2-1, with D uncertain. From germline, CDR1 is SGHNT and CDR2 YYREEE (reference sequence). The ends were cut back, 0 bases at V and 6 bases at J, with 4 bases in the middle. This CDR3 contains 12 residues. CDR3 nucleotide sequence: TGTGCCAGCAGCTTGGGAGTCAATGAGCAGTTCTTC. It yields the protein CASSLGVNEQFF. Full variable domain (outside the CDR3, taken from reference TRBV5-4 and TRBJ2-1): ETGVTQSPTHLIKTRGQQVTLRCSSQSGHNTVSWYQQALGQGPQFIFQYYREEENGRGNFPPRFSGLQFPNYSSELNVNALELDDSALYLCASSLGVNEQFFGPGTRLTVL.

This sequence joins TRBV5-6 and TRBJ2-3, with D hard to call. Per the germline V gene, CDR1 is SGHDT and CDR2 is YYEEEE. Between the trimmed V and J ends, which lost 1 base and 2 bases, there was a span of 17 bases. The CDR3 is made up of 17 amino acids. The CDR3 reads CASSLLVGPGITDTQYF. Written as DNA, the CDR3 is TGTGCCAGCAGCTTGCTTGTGGGTCCTGGTATCACAGATACGCAGTATTTT.

This chain's CDR3 is CASSLSEDTQYF. CDR3 nucleotide sequence: TGTGCCAGCAGCTTAAGCGAAGATACGCAGTATTTT. The rearrangement links TRBV11-2 to TRBJ2-3; D is unclear. Looked up from germline, CDR1 is SGHAT and CDR2 is FQNNGV. The germline V and J ends were trimmed by 2 bases and 5 bases, with 5 bases remaining between them. The CDR3 has 12 residues.

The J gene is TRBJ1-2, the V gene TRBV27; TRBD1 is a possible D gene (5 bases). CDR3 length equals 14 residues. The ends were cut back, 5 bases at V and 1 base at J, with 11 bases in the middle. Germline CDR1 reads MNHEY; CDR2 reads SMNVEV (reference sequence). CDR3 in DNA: TGTGCCAGCAGTCCCGGGGGGAGTAACTATGGCTACACCTTC. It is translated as CASSPGGSNYGYTF.

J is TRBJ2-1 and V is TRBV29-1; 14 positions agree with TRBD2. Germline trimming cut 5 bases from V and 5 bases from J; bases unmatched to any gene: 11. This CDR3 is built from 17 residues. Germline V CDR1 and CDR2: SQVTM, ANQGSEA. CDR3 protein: CSVILGTSGGLNNEQFF. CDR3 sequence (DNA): TGCAGCGTTATACTTGGGACTAGCGGGGGCTTGAACAATGAGCAGTTCTTC.

The CDR3 is CASSTIPGQGHNEQFF. Written as DNA, the CDR3 is TGTGCCAGTAGTACCATTCCCGGACAGGGGCACAATGAGCAGTTCTTC. J is TRBJ2-1 and V is TRBV19, with 9 nucleotides matching TRBD1. This CDR3 has 16 residues. Germline V gene sequence: CDR1 LNHDA, CDR2 SQIVND (reference sequence). V shed 4 bases, J shed 5 bases, and the junction held 9 bases outside the gene matches. The entire variable domain, with the rest obtained from reference TRBV19 and TRBJ2-1, is as follows: DGGITQSPKYLFRKEGQNVTLSCEQNLNHDAMYWYRQDPGQGLRLIYYSQIVNDFQKGDIAEGYSVSREKKESFPLTVTSAQKNPTAFYLCASSTIPGQGHNEQFFGPGTRLTVL.

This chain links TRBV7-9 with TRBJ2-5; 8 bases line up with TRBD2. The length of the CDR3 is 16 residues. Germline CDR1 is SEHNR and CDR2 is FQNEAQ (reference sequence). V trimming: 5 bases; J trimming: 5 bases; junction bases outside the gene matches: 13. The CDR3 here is CASSPSPGTSSETQYF. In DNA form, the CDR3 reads TGTGCCAGCAGCCCATCCCCCGGGACTAGTAGTGAGACCCAGTACTTC.

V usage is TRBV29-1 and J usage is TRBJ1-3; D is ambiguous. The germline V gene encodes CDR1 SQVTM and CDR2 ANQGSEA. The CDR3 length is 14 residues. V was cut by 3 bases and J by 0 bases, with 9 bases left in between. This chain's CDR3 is CSVDDGNSGNTIYF. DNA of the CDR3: TGCAGCGTTGACGACGGTAACTCTGGAAACACCATATATTTT.

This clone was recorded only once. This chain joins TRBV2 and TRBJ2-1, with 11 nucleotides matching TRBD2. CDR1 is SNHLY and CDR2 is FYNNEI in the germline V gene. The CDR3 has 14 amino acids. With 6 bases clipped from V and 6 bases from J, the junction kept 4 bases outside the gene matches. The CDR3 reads CASSVSGRVNEQFF. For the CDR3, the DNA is TGTGCCAGCAGCGTTAGCGGGAGGGTCAATGAGCAGTTCTTC.

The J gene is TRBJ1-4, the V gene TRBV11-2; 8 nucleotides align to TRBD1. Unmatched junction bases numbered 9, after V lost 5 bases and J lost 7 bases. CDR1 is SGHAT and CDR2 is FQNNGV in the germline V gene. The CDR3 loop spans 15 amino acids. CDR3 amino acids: CASSPPGQAVEKLFF. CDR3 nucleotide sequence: TGTGCCAGCAGCCCCCCGGGACAGGCAGTTGAAAAACTGTTTTTT.

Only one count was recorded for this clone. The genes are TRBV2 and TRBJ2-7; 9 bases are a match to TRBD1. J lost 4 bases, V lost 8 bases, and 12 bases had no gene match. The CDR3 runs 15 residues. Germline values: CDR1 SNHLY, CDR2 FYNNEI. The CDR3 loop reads CASEVRDRATYEQYF. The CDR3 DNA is TGTGCCAGCGAAGTCCGGGACAGGGCGACTTACGAGCAGTACTTC.

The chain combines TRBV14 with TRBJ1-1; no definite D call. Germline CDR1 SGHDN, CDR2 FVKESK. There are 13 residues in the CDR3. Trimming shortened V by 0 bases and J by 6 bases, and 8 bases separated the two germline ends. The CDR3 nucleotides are TGTGCCAGCAGCCAAGATTCCTTGGCTGAAGCTTTCTTT. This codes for CASSQDSLAEAFF.

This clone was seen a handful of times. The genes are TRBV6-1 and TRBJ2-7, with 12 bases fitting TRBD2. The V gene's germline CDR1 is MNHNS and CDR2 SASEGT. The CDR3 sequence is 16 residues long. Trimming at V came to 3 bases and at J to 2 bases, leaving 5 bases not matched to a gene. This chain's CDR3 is CASSEPGLAGTYEQYF. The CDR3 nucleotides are TGTGCCAGCAGTGAGCCGGGACTAGCGGGTACCTACGAGCAGTACTTC.

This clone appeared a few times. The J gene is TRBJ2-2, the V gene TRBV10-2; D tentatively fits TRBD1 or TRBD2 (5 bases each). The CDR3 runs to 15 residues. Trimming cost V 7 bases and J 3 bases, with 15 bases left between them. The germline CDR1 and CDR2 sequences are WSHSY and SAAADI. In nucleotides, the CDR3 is TGCGCCAGCATTGTGGGGGTGCTGGACACCGGGGAGCTGTTTTTT. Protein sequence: CASIVGVLDTGELFF.

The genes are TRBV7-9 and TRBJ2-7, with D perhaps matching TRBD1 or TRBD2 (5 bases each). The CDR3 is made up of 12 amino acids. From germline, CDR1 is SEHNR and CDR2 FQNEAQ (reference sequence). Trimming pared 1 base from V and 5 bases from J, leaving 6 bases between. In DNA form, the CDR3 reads TGTGCCAGCAGCTTAGGAGGGGACGAGCAGTACTTC. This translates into CASSLGGDEQYF.

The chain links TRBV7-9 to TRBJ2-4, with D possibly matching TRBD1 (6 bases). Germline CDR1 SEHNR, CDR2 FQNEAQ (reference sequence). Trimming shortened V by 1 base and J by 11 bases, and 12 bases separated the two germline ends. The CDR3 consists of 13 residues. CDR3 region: CASSLGQVSVQYF. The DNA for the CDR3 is TGTGCCAGCAGCTTAGGACAGGTCAGCGTTCAGTACTTC.

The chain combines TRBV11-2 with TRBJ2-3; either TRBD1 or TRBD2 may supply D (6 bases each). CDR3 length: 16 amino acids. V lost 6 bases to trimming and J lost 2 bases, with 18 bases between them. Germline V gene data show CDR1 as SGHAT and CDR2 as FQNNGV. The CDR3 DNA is TGTGCCAGCAGGTGGAGGGGGAGGACCCTCACAGATACGCAGTATTTT. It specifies CASRWRGRTLTDTQYF.

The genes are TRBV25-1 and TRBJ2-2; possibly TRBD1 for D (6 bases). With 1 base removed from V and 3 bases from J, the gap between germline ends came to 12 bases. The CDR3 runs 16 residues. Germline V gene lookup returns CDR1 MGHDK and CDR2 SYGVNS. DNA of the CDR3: TGTGCCAGCAGTGAATTCAGGCAGGGGTACACCGGGGAGCTGTTTTTT. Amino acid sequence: CASSEFRQGYTGELFF. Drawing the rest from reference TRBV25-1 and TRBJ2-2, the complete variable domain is EADIYQTPRYLVIGTGKKITLECSQTMGHDKMYWYQQDPGMELHLIHYSYGVNSTEKGDLSSESTVSRIRTEHFPLTLESARPSHTSQYLCASSEFRQGYTGELFFGEGSRLTVL.

The CDR3 DNA reads TGCGCCAGCAGCTTGGAGGGTGGGGATCTAGCGGGGATGCCCTACGAGCAGTACTTC. This translates into CASSLEGGDLAGMPYEQYF. This chain uses TRBV5-1 with TRBJ2-7; 9 nucleotides match TRBD2. There are 19 residues in the CDR3. V was clipped by 0 bases and J by 2 bases; unmatched bases: 15. Germline V gives CDR1 SGHRS, CDR2 YFSETQ. The entire variable domain, with the rest obtained from reference TRBV5-1 and TRBJ2-7, is as follows: KAGVTQTPRYLIKTRGQQVTLSCSPISGHRSVSWYQQTPGQGLQFLFEYFSETQRNKGNFPGRFSGRQFSNSRSEMNVSTLELGDSALYLCASSLEGGDLAGMPYEQYFGPGTRLTVT.

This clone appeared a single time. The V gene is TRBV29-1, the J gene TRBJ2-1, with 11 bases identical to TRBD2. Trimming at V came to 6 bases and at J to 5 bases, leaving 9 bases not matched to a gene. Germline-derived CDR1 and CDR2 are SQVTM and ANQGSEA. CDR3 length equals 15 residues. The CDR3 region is CSVASLAGANNEQFF. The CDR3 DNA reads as TGCAGCGTCGCATCACTAGCGGGGGCGAACAATGAGCAGTTCTTC.

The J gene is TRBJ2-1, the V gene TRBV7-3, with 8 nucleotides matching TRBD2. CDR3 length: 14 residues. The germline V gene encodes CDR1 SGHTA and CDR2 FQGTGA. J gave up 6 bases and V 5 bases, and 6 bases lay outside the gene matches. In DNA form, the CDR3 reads TGTGCCAGCAGCCGGAGCGGGAGCCTCAATGAGCAGTTCTTC. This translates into CASSRSGSLNEQFF.

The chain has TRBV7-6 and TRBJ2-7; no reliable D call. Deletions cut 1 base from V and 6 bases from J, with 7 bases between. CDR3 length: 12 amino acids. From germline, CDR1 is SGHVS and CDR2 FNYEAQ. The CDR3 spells CASSLGSSEQYF. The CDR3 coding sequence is TGTGCCAGCAGCTTAGGGTCAAGCGAGCAGTACTTC.

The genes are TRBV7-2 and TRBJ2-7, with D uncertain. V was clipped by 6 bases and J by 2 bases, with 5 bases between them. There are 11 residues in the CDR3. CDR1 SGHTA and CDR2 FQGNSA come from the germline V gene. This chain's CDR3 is CASSSTYEQYF. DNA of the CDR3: TGTGCCAGCAGTTCCACCTACGAGCAGTACTTC.